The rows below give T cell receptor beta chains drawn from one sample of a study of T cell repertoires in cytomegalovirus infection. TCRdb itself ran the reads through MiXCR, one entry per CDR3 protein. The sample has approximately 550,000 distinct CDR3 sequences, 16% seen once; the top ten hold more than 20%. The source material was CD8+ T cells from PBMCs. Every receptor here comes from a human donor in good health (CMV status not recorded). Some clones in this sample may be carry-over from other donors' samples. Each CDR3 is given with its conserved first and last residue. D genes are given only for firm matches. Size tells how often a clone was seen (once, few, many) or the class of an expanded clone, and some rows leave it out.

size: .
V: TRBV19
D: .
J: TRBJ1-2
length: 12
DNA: TGTGCCAGTAGTATAGGAGGGATCGGCTACACCTTC
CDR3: CASSIGGIGYTF

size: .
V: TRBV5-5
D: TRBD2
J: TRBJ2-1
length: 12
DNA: TGTGCCAGCAGCCGCGGGGGGATGGGGCAGTTCTTC
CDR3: CASSRGGMGQFF

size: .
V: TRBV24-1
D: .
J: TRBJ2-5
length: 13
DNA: TGTGCCACCAGACTTAGCGGTGAGGAGACCCAGTACTTC
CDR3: CATRLSGEETQYF

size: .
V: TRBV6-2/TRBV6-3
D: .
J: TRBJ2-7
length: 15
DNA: TGTGCCAGCAGTGTTACCGACCGCCTCTCCTACGAGCAGTACTTC
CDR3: CASSVTDRLSYEQYF

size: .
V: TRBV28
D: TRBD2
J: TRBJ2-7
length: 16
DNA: TGTGCCAGCAGTCCGGGACTAGAGATGGGGTCCTACGAGCAGTACTTC
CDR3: CASSPGLEMGSYEQYF

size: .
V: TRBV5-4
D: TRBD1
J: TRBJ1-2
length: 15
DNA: TGTGCCAGCAGGCCTCAAGGGACAGGGAACTATGGCTACACCTTC
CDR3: CASRPQGTGNYGYTF

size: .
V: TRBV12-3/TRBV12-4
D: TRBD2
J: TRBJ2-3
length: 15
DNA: TGTGCCAGCAGCCCAGGACTAGCGAAGACAGATACGCAGTATTTT
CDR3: CASSPGLAKTDTQYF

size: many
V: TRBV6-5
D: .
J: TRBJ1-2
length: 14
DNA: TGTGCCAGCAGTTACCAGTCGACAGGAGGGGGCTACACCTTC
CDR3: CASSYQSTGGGYTF

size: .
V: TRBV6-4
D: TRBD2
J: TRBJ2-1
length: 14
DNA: TGTGCCAGCAGTCCGGGACTAGCGTCGGGTGAGCAGTTCTTC
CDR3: CASSPGLASGEQFF

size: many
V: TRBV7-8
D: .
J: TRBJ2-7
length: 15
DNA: TGTGCCAGCAGCTTAGCCGGGACACTGTCCTACGAGCAGTACTTC
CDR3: CASSLAGTLSYEQYF

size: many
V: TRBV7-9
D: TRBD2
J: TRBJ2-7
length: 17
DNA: TGTGCCAGCAGCCCGCAGGCGGGGGGAATAGAGAACCACGAGCAGTACTTC
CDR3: CASSPQAGGIENHEQYF

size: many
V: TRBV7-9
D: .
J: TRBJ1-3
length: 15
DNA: TGTGCCAGCAGCTTAATAATCGGCCAAGGGGACACCATATATTTT
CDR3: CASSLIIGQGDTIYF

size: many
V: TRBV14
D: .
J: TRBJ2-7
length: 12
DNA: TGTGCCAGCAGCCACAGGAGTTACGAGCAGTACTTC
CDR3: CASSHRSYEQYF

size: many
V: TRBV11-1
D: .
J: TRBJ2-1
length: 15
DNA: TGTGCCAGCAGCTCACTACAGAGCTCCTACAATGAGCAGTTCTTC
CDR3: CASSSLQSSYNEQFF

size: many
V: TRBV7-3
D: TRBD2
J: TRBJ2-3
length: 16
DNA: TGTGCCAGCAGCTTAAGAGCTAGCGGGTTAAGAGATACGCAGTATTTT
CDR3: CASSLRASGLRDTQYF

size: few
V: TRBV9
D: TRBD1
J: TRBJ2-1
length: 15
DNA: TGTGCCAGCAGCGTAGGTGGACAGGGTAGGAATGAGCAGTTCTTC
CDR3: CASSVGGQGRNEQFF

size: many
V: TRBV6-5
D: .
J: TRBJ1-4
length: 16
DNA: TGTGCCAGCAGGAGGGGGGCAGGAATAAGGGGAGAAAAACTGTTTTTT
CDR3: CASRRGAGIRGEKLFF

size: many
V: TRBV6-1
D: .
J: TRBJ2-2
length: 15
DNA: TGTGCCAGCAGTGAAGCGGTGCGAGGGACCGGGGAGCTGTTTTTT
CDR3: CASSEAVRGTGELFF

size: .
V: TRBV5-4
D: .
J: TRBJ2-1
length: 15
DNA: TGTGCCAGCAGCCCCGAGTGGAGCTCCTACAATGAGCAGTTCTTC
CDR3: CASSPEWSSYNEQFF

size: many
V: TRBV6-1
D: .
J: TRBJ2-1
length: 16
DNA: TGTGCCAGCAGTGTCTGGACTGGGAGCTCCTACAATGAGCAGTTCTTC
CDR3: CASSVWTGSSYNEQFF

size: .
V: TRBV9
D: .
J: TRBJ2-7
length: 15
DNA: TGTGCCAGCAGCAAGCGGACGGAGAGCTCCTACGAGCAGTACTTC
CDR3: CASSKRTESSYEQYF

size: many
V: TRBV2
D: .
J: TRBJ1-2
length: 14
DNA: TGTGCCAGCAGTAAGAGGAACAGGCCCTATGGCTACACCTTC
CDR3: CASSKRNRPYGYTF

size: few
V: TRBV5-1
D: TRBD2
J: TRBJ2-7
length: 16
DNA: TGCGCCAGCAGCTTGGCGTTGGGACTAGCGGACTACGAGCAGTACTTC
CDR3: CASSLALGLADYEQYF

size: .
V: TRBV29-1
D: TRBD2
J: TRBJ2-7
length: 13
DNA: TGCAGCGTTGAAGATGGTGGGACTATAGAGCAGTACTTC
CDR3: CSVEDGGTIEQYF

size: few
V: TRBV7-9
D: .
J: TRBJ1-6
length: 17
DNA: TGTGCCAGCAGCTTAGAAGGGGTCCAAGCGGTAAATTCACCCCTCCACTTT
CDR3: CASSLEGVQAVNSPLHF

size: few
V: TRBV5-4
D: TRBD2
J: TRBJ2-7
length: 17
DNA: TGTGCCAGCAGCTTGGATGGACTAGCGGGGGGGTCCTACGAGCAGTACTTC
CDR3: CASSLDGLAGGSYEQYF

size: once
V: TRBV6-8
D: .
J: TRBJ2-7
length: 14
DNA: TGTGCCAGCAGTTACAGGGACCGAACCTACGAGCAGTACTTC
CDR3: CASSYRDRTYEQYF

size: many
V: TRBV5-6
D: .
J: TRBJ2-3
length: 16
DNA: TGTGCCAGCAGTCCCGCCCTGCTAGGAATCACAGATACGCAGTATTTT
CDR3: CASSPALLGITDTQYF

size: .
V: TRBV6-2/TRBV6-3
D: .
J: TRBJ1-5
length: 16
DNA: TGTGCCAGCAGTTACTCGGGGGCCCTAAGCAATCAGCCCCAGCATTTT
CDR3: CASSYSGALSNQPQHF

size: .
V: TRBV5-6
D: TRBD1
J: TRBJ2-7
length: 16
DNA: TGTGCCAGCAGCCCCTGGATTGAACAGGGGGCCTACGAGCAGTACTTC
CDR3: CASSPWIEQGAYEQYF

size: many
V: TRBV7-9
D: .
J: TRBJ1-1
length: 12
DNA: TGTGCCAGCACCCCCAGGTTGAAGGAAGCTTTCTTT
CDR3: CASTPRLKEAFF

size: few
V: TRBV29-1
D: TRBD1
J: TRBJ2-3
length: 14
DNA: TGCAGCGTTGCCGGGACAGGGGACCTAGATACGCAGTATTTT
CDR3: CSVAGTGDLDTQYF

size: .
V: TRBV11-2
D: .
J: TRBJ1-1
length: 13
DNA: TGTGCCAGCAGCCCCCCGCCCCTCACTGAAGCTTTCTTT
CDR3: CASSPPPLTEAFF

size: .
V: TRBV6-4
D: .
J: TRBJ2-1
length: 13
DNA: TGTGCCAGCAGTGACGGACAGTACAATGAGCAGTTCTTC
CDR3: CASSDGQYNEQFF

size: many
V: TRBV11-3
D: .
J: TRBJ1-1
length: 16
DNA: TGTGCCAGCAGCTTAGGAGAAGGTTCCCGTACGACTGAAGCTTTCTTT
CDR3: CASSLGEGSRTTEAFF

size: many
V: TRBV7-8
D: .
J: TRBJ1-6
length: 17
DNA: TGTGCCAGCAGCTTGTCCAGGGGACCCCTTGATAATTCACCCCTCCACTTT
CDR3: CASSLSRGPLDNSPLHF

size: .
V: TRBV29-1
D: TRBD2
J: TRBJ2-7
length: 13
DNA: TGCAGCGTTTTACTAGCGGGAGCCTACGAGCAGTACTTC
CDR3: CSVLLAGAYEQYF

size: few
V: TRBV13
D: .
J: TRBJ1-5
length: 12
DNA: TGTGCCAGCAGCATTAACAATCAGCCCCAGCATTTT
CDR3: CASSINNQPQHF

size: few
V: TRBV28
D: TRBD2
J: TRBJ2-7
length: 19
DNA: TGTGCCAGCAGTTTATCCCTAGCGGGAGTCTTCACCATGCCCTACGAGCAGTACTTC
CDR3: CASSLSLAGVFTMPYEQYF

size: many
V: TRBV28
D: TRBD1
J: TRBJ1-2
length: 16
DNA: TGTGCCAGCAGTTTATGGGGGGACAGGGAAGGCTATGGCTACACCTTC
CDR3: CASSLWGDREGYGYTF

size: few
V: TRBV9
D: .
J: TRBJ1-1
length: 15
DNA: TGTGCCAGCAGCGTAGAGCCGGGTAGTCCGACTGAAGCTTTCTTT
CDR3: CASSVEPGSPTEAFF

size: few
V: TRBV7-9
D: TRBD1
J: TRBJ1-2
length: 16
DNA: TGTGCCAGCAGCTACGGACAGGGTATAACGGACTATGGCTACACCTTC
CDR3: CASSYGQGITDYGYTF

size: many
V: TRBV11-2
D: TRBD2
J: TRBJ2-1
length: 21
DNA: TGTGCCAGCAGCCTATCCCCCGGCGAGTTAACAGGACTAGCGGCCTACAATGAGCAGTTCTTC
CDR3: CASSLSPGELTGLAAYNEQFF

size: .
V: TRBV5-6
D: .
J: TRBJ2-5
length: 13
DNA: TGTGCCAGCAGCTTGATTGCAGGAGAGACCCAGTACTTC
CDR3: CASSLIAGETQYF

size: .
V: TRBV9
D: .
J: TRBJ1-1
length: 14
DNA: TGTGCCAGCAGCTTACGATCAGAGGACACTGAAGCTTTCTTT
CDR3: CASSLRSEDTEAFF

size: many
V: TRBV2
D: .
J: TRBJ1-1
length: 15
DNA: TGTGCCAGCGCTCCCATCTGGGGAGATGACACTGAAGCTTTCTTT
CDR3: CASAPIWGDDTEAFF

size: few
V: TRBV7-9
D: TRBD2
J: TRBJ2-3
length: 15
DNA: TGTGCCGGTGGGGCTAGCGGGAGTTTGACAGATACGCAGTATTTT
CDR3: CAGGASGSLTDTQYF